This entry describes one T cell receptor beta chain. Relative to the germline gene, one junction end is altered; a read error may explain this. Healthy Caucasians alone served as donors. This entry comes from a study of identical twins. Template switching added a universal primer site; cDNA carried unique molecular identifiers. One entry per CDR3 protein results from TCRdb running MiXCR on the 5' RACE reads. The sample has 400,000 to 550,000 distinct CDR3 sequences, around 15% seen once; the top ten hold about 0.94%. The same data also contributed to another study, on yellow fever vaccine responses in identical twins.

The clonotype was recovered from a woman aged 18-29 years in good health. Material: CD4+ T cells sorted from blood.

CDR3 region: CASSEEAKRSYNEQFF. DNA for the CDR3: TGTGCCAGCAGCGAAGAAGCCAAAAGGTCTTACAATGAGCAGTTCTTC. The chain carries TRBV2 and TRBJ2-1; D unclear. CDR1 is SNHLY, CDR2 FYNNEI, per germline. The CDR3 length is 16 residues.